Each of the 7 T cell receptor beta chains below was sequenced from the same sample in a study of immune evolution from preneoplasia to lung adenocarcinoma. Produced via immunoSEQ multiplex PCR; TCRdb's table is partial and in-frame only. Here the sample spans tens of thousands of clones, around 80% being singletons. Specimen: FFPE invasive lung adenocarcinoma tissue. The source is a person between 60 and 70 years old with lung adenocarcinoma.

V and J are TRBV5-1 and TRBJ2-1, with D possibly matching TRBD1 (6 bases). Trimming shortened V by 4 bases and J by 4 bases, and 15 bases separated the two germline ends. The CDR3 covers 15 residues. The V gene's germline CDR1 is SGHRS and CDR2 YFSETQ. The CDR3 protein is CASSRARTVYNEQFF. DNA of the CDR3: TGCGCCAGCAGCAGAGCTAGGACAGTTTACAATGAGCAGTTCTTC. The full variable domain, rest sourced from reference TRBV5-1 and TRBJ2-1, is KAGVTQTPRYLIKTRGQQVTLSCSPISGHRSVSWYQQTPGQGLQFLFEYFSETQRNKGNFPGRFSGRQFSNSRSEMNVSTLELGDSALYLCASSRARTVYNEQFFGPGTRLTVL.

For the CDR3, the DNA is TGTGCCAGTAAGCGGGGACGCACCGGGGAGCTGTTTTTT. As protein: CASKRGRTGELFF. The chain is built from TRBV19 and TRBJ2-2, with 7 bases that match TRBD2. V shed 7 bases and J 4 bases; nucleotides not matched to a gene: 3. Germline V gene sequence: CDR1 LNHDA, CDR2 SQIVND (reference sequence). The CDR3 loop spans 13 amino acids.

The chain recombines TRBV7-2 with TRBJ1-2; D is ambiguous. The V and J ends lost 1 base and 1 base respectively, with 13 bases between them. CDR1 is SGHTA, CDR2 FQGNSA, per germline. The CDR3 consists of 16 residues. The CDR3 bases are TGTGCCAGCAGCTTAGGGTCTAACCTCCTTAACTATGGCTACACCTTC. Protein product: CASSLGSNLLNYGYTF.

The chain recombines TRBV9 with TRBJ2-3; D not resolved. V was trimmed by 0 bases and J by 6 bases, leaving 17 bases between them. The CDR3 totals 16 residues. Germline CDR1 reads SGDLS; CDR2 reads YYNGEE. This CDR3 is CASSVAKGLPSDTQYF. CDR3 DNA: TGTGCCAGCAGCGTAGCTAAGGGCCTGCCATCGGATACGCAGTATTTT.

As regards this clone: This sample includes further DNA sequences coding for the same CDR3. This sequence joins TRBV5-5 and TRBJ2-1; 9 positions match TRBD2. V was pared by 0 bases and J by 3 bases, with 1 base of the junction left unmatched. Germline lookup yields CDR1 SGHKS and CDR2 YYEKEE (reference sequence). CDR3 length equals 15 residues. Here the CDR3 reads CASSLGLAVYNEQFF. In nucleotides, the CDR3 is TGTGCCAGCAGCTTGGGACTAGCGGTCTACAATGAGCAGTTCTTC.

The V call is TRBV11-2, the J call TRBJ1-4; D is undetermined. CDR1 and CDR2 (germline): SGHAT, FQNNGV. This CDR3 is built from 16 residues. The germline V and J ends were trimmed by 2 bases and 8 bases, with 18 bases remaining between them. The CDR3 nucleotides read TGTGCCAGCAGCTTAAGTCCAGTCGCCGTTTCAGAAAAACTGTTTTTT. Its protein product is CASSLSPVAVSEKLFF.

The chain has TRBV6-5 and TRBJ2-7, with 10 nucleotides matching TRBD2. The trim removed 7 bases at V and 0 bases at J, leaving 3 bases unmatched. In germline, CDR1 is MNHEY, CDR2 SVGAGI. CDR3 length equals 14 residues. CDR3 coding DNA: TGTGCCAGCACCGCTAGCGGGAGCTCCTACGAGCAGTACTTC. The encoded protein is CASTASGSSYEQYF.